This T cell receptor (beta chain) was captured in a study of CD8 T cells in ankylosing spondylitis. Study-wide findings and caveats: Ankylosing spondylitis blood appeared to carry a characteristic TCR beta motif of seven to nine highly homologous variants. Matched synovial fluid from ankylosing spondylitis patients was reported to be enriched for disease-linked clones. In synovial fluid and blood from reactive arthritis, some motif variants were previously reported.

Quantitative 5'-RACE with molecular barcodes was used to make the TCR beta libraries. Each CDR3 protein gets one entry after TCRdb re-called the 5' RACE reads with MiXCR. The table has about 250,000 distinct CDR3 sequences, 30% to 40% seen once; the top ten hold around 4.2%. The V and J ends lost 2 bases and 4 bases respectively, with 10 bases between them. Germline CDR1 reads DFQATT; CDR2 reads SNEGSKA (reference sequence). This CDR3 spans 13 amino acids. This clonotype was recorded many times. The antigen is undetermined. This rearrangement joins TRBV20-1 to TRBJ2-3; D perhaps matches TRBD2 (7 bases). Material: blood, either unsorted or a sorted T cell fraction (not recorded which). The source is a male donor with ankylosing spondylitis or in good health (not recorded which). The CDR3 sequence: CSARPGGPDTQYF. DNA for the CDR3: TGCAGTGCTAGACCCGGGGGGCCAGATACGCAGTATTTT.